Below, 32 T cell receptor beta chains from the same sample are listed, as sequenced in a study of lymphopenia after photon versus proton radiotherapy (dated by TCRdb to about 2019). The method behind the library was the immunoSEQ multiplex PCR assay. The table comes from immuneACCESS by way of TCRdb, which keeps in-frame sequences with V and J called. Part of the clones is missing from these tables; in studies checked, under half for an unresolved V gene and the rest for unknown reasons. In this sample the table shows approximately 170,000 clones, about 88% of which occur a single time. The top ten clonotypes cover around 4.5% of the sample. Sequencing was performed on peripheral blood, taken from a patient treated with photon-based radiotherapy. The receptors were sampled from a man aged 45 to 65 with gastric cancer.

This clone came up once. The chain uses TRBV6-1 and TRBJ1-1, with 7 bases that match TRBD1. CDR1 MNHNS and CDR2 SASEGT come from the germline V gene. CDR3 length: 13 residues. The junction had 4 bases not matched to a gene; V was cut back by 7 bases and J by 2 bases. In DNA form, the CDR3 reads TGTGCCAGCAACAACAGGGGAAACACTGAAGCTTTCTTT. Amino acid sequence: CASNNRGNTEAFF.

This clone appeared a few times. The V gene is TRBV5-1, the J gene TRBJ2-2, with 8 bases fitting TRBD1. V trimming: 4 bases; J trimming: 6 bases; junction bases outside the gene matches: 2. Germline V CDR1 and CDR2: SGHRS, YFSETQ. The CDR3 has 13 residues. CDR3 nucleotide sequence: TGCGCCAGCAGCCAACAGGGGGCCGGGGAGCTGTTTTTT. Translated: CASSQQGAGELFF. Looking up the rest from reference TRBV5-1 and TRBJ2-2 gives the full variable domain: KAGVTQTPRYLIKTRGQQVTLSCSPISGHRSVSWYQQTPGQGLQFLFEYFSETQRNKGNFPGRFSGRQFSNSRSEMNVSTLELGDSALYLCASSQQGAGELFFGEGSRLTVL.

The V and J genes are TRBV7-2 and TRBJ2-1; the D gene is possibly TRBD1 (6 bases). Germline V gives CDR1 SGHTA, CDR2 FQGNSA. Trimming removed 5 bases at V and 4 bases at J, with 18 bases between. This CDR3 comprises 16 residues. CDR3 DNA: TGTGCCAGCAGCGTAACAACAGGGTTGGGTTACAATGAGCAGTTCTTC. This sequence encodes CASSVTTGLGYNEQFF.

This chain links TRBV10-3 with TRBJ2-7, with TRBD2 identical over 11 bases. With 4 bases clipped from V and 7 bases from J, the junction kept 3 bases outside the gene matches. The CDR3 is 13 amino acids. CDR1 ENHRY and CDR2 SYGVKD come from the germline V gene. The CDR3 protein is CAISAVAGGEQYF. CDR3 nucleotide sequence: TGTGCCATCAGTGCTGTAGCGGGAGGGGAGCAGTACTTC.

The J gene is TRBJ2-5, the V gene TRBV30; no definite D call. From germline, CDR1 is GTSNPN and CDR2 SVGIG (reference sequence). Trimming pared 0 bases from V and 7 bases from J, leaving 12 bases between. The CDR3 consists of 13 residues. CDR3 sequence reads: CAWSVSTGGTQYF. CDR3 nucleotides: TGTGCCTGGAGTGTATCCACCGGCGGGACCCAGTACTTC.

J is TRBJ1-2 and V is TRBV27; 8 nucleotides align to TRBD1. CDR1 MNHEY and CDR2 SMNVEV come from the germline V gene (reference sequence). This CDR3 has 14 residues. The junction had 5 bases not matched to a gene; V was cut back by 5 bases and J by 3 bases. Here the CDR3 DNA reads TGTGCCAGCAGTAAACAGGGGGTCGACTATGGCTACACCTTC. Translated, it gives CASSKQGVDYGYTF.

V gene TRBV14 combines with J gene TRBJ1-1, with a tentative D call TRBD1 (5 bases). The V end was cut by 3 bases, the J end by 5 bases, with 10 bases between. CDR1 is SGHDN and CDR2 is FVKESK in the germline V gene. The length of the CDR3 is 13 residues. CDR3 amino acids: CASSQARATEAFF. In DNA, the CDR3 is TGTGCCAGCAGCCAGGCCAGGGCTACTGAAGCTTTCTTT.

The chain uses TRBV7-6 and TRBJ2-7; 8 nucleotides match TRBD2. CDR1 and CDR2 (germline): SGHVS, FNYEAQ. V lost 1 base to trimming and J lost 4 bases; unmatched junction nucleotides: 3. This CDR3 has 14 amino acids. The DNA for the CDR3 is TGTGCCAGCAGCTTAGTCGGCGGGGGGTACGAGCAGTACTTC. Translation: CASSLVGGGYEQYF.

Here the CDR3 reads CASSSTGTNTEAFF. The CDR3 DNA reads as TGTGCCAGCAGCTCTACAGGGACGAACACTGAAGCTTTCTTT. This chain joins TRBV7-3 and TRBJ1-1; D is possibly TRBD1 (6 bases). V was pared by 4 bases and J by 1 base, with 10 bases between. The CDR3 has 14 amino acids. The germline V gene encodes CDR1 SGHTA and CDR2 FQGTGA.

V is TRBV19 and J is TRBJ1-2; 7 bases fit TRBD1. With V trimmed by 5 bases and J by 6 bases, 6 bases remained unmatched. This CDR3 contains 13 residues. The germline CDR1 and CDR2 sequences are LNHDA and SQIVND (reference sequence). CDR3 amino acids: CASSYRGSDGYTF. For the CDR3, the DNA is TGTGCCAGTAGTTACAGGGGCTCCGATGGCTACACCTTC.

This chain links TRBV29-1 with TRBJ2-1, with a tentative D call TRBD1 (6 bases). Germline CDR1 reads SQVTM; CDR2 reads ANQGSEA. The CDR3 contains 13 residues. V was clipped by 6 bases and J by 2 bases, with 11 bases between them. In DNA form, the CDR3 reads TGCAGCGTGCCCGGGACAACCTACAATGAGCAGTTCTTC. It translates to CSVPGTTYNEQFF.

The CDR3 loop reads CASSLGREGGTGELFF. DNA for the CDR3: TGTGCCAGCAGCTTAGGCCGAGAGGGGGGTACCGGGGAGCTGTTTTTT. J is TRBJ2-2 and V is TRBV7-2; possibly TRBD1 or TRBD2 for D (6 bases each). This CDR3 is 16 amino acids long. Germline values: CDR1 SGHTA, CDR2 FQGNSA. V shed 1 base and J shed 5 bases, with 14 bases lying between them. The full variable domain, completed using reference TRBV7-2 and TRBJ2-2, is GAGVSQSPSNKVTEKGKDVELRCDPISGHTALYWYRQSLGQGLEFLIYFQGNSAPDKSGLPSDRFSAERTGGSVSTLTIQRTQQEDSAVYLCASSLGREGGTGELFFGEGSRLTVL.

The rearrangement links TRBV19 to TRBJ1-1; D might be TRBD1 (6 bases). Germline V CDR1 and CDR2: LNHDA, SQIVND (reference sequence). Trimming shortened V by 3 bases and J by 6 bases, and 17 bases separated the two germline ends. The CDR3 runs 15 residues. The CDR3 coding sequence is TGTGCCAGTAGTATCCGGTCAGGAGGGGGTGCTGAAGCTTTCTTT. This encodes CASSIRSGGGAEAFF.

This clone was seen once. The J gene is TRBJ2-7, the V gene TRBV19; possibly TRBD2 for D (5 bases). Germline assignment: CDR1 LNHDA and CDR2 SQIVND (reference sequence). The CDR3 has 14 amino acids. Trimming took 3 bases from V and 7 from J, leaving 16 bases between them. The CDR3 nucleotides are TGTGCCAGTAGTATCGGGGTCTCCTCGGGGGAGCAGTACTTC. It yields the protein CASSIGVSSGEQYF.

For the CDR3, the DNA is TGCGCCAGCAGGAGAGTAACTAGCACAGATACGCAGTATTTT. It specifies CASRRVTSTDTQYF. This sequence joins TRBV4-1 and TRBJ2-3, with unresolved D. CDR1 is MGHRA, CDR2 YSYEKL, per germline. The CDR3 extends over 14 amino acids. Trimming cost V 6 bases and J 0 bases, with 10 bases left between them.

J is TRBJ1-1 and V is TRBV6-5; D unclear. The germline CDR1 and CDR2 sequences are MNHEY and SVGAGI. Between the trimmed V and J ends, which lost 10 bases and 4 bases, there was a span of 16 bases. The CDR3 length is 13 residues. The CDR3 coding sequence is TGTGCCACTAGGCAGGCTGATCTCACTGAAGCTTTCTTT. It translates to CATRQADLTEAFF.

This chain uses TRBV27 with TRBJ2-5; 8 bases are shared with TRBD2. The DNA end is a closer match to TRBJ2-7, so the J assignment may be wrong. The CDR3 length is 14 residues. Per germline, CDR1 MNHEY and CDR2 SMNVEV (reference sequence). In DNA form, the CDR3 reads TGTGCCAGCAGTTCCACCGGGACTAGAAGCGAGCAGTACTTC. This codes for CASSSTGTRSEQYF.

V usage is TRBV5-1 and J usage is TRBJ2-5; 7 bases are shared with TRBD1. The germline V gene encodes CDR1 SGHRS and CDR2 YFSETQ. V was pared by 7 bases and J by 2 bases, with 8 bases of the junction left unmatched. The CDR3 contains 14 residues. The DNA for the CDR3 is TGCGCCAGCTACCGGGACAGCCAACAAGAGACCCAGTACTTC. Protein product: CASYRDSQQETQYF.

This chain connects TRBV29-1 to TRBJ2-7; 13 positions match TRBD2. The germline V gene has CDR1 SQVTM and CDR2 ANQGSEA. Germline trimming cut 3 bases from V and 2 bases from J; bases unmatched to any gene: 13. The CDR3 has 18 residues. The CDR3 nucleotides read TGCAGCGTTGACGGGGCAGGGGGCGGACTAGCGGGAGCCTACGAGCAGTACTTC. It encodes CSVDGAGGGLAGAYEQYF.

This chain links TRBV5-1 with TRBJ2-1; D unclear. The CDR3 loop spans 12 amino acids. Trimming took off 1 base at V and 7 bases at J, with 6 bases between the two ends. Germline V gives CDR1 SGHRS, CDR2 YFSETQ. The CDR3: CASSLRRNEQFF. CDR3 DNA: TGCGCCAGCAGCTTGAGGCGGAATGAGCAGTTCTTC.

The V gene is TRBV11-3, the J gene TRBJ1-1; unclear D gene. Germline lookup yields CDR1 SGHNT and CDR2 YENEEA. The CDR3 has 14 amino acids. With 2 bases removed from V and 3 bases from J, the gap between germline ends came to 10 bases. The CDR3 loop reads CASSLRGVDTEAFF. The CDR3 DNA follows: TGTGCCAGCAGCTTAAGAGGTGTGGACACTGAAGCTTTCTTT. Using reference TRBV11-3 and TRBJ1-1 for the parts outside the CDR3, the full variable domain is EAGVVQSPRYKIIEKKQPVAFWCNPISGHNTLYWYLQNLGQGPELLIRYENEEAVDDSQLPKDRFSAERLKGVDSTLKIQPAELGDSAVYLCASSLRGVDTEAFFGQGTRLTVV.

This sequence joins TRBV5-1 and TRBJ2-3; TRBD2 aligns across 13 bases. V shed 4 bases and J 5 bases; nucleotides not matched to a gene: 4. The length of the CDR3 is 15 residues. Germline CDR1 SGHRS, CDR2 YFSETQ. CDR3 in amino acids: CASSGGLAGVDTQYF. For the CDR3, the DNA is TGCGCCAGCAGCGGCGGACTAGCGGGAGTAGATACGCAGTATTTT.

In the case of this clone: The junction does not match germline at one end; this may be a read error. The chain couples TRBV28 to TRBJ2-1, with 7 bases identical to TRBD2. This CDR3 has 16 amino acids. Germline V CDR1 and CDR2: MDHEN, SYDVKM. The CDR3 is CASSPGRDYTYNDQFF. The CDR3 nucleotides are TGTGCCAGCAGTCCCGGCCGGGACTACACTTACAATGATCAGTTCTTC.

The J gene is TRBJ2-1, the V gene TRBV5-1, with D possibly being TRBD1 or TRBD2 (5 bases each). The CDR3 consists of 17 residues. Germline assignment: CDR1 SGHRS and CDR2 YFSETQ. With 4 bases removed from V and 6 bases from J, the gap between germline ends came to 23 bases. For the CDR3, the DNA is TGCGCCAGCAGCCAAGGGGAGTTGAGGGAGTTCGGCAATGAGCAGTTCTTC. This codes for CASSQGELREFGNEQFF. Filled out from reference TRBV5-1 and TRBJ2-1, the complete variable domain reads KAGVTQTPRYLIKTRGQQVTLSCSPISGHRSVSWYQQTPGQGLQFLFEYFSETQRNKGNFPGRFSGRQFSNSRSEMNVSTLELGDSALYLCASSQGELREFGNEQFFGPGTRLTVL.

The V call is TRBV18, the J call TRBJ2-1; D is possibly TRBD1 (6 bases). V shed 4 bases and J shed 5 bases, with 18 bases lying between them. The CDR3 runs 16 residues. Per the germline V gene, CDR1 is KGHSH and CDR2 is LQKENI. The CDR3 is CASSLHPQGPNNEQFF. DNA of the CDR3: TGTGCCAGCTCACTACACCCCCAGGGGCCTAACAATGAGCAGTTCTTC.

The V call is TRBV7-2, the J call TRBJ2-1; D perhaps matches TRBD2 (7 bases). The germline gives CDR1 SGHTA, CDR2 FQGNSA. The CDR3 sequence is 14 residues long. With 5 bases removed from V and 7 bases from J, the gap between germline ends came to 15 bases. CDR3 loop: CASSPLRGQNEQFF. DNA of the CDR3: TGTGCCAGCAGCCCCCTGCGGGGGCAAAATGAGCAGTTCTTC.

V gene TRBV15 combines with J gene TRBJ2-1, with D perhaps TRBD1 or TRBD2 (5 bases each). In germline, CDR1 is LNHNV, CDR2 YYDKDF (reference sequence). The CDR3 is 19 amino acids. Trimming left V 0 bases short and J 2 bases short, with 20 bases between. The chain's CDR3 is CATSRDRGSTGAAYNEQFF. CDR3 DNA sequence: TGTGCCACCAGCAGAGACCGTGGGAGTACAGGAGCGGCCTACAATGAGCAGTTCTTC.

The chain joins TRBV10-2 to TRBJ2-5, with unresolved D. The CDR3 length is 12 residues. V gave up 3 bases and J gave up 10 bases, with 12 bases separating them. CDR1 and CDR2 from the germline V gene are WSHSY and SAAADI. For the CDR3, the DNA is TGCGCCAGCAGTGACGTCCTACACTACCAGTACTTC. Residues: CASSDVLHYQYF.

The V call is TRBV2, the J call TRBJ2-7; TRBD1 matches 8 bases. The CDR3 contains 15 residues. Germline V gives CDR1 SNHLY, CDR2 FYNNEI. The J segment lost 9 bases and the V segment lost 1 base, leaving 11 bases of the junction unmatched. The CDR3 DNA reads TGTGCCAGCAGTGAAGGATTGGGACAGGCTACCGGGCAGTACTTC. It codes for CASSEGLGQATGQYF.

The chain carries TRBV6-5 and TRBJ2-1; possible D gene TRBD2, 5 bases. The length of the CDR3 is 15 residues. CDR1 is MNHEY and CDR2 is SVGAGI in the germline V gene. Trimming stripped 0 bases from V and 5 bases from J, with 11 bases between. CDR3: CASSYSEVGNNEQFF. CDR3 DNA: TGTGCCAGCAGTTACTCGGAGGTTGGGAACAATGAGCAGTTCTTC.

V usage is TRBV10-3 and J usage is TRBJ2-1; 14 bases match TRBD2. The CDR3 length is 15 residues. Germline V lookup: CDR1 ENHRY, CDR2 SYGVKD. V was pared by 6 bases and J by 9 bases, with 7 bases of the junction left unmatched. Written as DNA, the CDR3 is TGTGCCATCAGAGGGACTAGCGGGAGTATGGGTGAGCAGTTCTTC. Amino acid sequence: CAIRGTSGSMGEQFF.

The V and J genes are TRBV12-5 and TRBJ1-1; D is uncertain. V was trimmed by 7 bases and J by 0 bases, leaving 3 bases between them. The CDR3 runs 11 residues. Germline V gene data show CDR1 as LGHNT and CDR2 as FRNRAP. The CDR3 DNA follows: TGTGCTAGTGCCATGAACACTGAAGCTTTCTTT. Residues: CASAMNTEAFF.